This T cell receptor (beta chain) was retrieved from a study of cytotoxic CD8 clonotypes in ibrutinib-treated CLL. Whole-study results and caveats: Public clonotypes showed up rarely, and on treatment they shrank or held steady. Clonality measured at baseline exceeded age-matched healthy donors, tracking circulating CD8+ T-cell counts.

To note about this clone: Its antigen is not identified.

Produced via immunoSEQ multiplex PCR; TCRdb's table is partial and in-frame only. The sample holds 85,000 or so clones; about four fifths are singletons and the top ten take more than 4.5%. The CDR3 spans 14 residues. Germline assignment: CDR1 SGHAT and CDR2 FQNNGV. V dropped 8 bases and J dropped 2 bases, with 13 bases sitting between them. The rearrangement links TRBV11-2 to TRBJ2-1, with D tentatively TRBD2 (6 bases). This clonotype was sampled from a human donor with chronic lymphocytic leukemia. This specimen was PBMCs, taken after 12 months of ibrutinib treatment. The CDR3 sequence is CASALGGPYNEQFF. CDR3 nucleotide sequence: TGTGCCAGCGCTTTGGGGGGTCCCTACAATGAGCAGTTCTTC.